These 23 T cell receptor beta chains were all obtained from the same sample, sequenced in a study of shared clonotypes between healthy human individuals. Generated by immunoSEQ multiplex PCR, the TCRdb table keeps only in-frame clones and is missing some. The profile shows around 350,000 clones, about 73% of them singletons. Material: memory CD4+ T cells sorted from blood. Described subset: CD45RA-negative fraction. These receptors all come from a young man in good health.

This clone was counted ten times or more. This same CDR3 is encoded by further DNA sequences in the sample. The chain couples TRBV11-2 to TRBJ1-1; perhaps TRBD1 as D (5 bases). CDR1 SGHAT and CDR2 FQNNGV come from the germline V gene. V lost 5 bases, J lost 1 base, and 8 bases lay in between. The CDR3 consists of 13 residues. The CDR3 DNA follows: TGTGCCAGCAGCCCCGGACAGAACACTGAAGCTTTCTTT. Encoded protein: CASSPGQNTEAFF.

This clone was counted a few times. The gene calls are TRBV27 and TRBJ2-1; 7 positions agree with TRBD2. CDR1 is MNHEY and CDR2 is SMNVEV in the germline V gene (reference sequence). Germline trimming cut 5 bases from V and 2 bases from J; bases unmatched to any gene: 6. The CDR3 sequence is 15 residues long. The CDR3 sequence is CASSPVAGAYNEQFF. Here the CDR3 DNA reads TGTGCCAGCAGTCCAGTAGCGGGTGCCTACAATGAGCAGTTCTTC.

This clone was recorded only once. A much larger clone is a single base away; this may be a read error. Other DNA sequences in this specimen translate into the identical CDR3. The chain combines TRBV6-5 with TRBJ2-7; 11 nucleotides line up with TRBD2. Per germline, CDR1 MNHEY and CDR2 SVGAGI. CDR3 size: 14 residues. V was pared by 2 bases and J by 3 bases, with 0 bases of the junction left unmatched. CDR3 in amino acids: CASSYGTSGYEQYF. The CDR3 region has the DNA TGTGCCAGCAGTTACGGGACTAGCGGCTACGAGCAGTACTTC.

The chain is built from TRBV6-1 and TRBJ2-7, with D possibly being TRBD1 (8 bases). Between the trimmed V and J ends, which lost 8 bases and 4 bases, there was a span of 15 bases. Germline-derived CDR1 and CDR2 are MNHNS and SASEGT. This CDR3 region has 13 residues. The DNA for the CDR3 is TGTGCCAGCGAAAACAGGGGGGGATACGAGCAGTACTTC. The encoded protein is CASENRGGYEQYF.

This clone was picked up many times. This sequence joins TRBV30 and TRBJ1-4; the D gene is possibly TRBD1 (6 bases). With 0 bases removed from V and 7 bases from J, the gap between germline ends came to 21 bases. Germline assignment: CDR1 GTSNPN and CDR2 SVGIG (reference sequence). The CDR3 contains 17 residues. The DNA for the CDR3 is TGTGCCTGGAGTGTACGCGCTCTCGACAGGCGAAGTGAAAAACTGTTTTTT. Translating gives CAWSVRALDRRSEKLFF.

V usage is TRBV11-2 and J usage is TRBJ2-3; D uncertain. Trimming removed 4 bases from V and 4 bases from J, with 6 bases in between. Per germline, CDR1 SGHAT and CDR2 FQNNGV. This CDR3 contains 12 residues. The CDR3 loop reads CASSYVSDTQYF. The CDR3 nucleotides are TGTGCCAGCAGCTACGTATCAGATACGCAGTATTTT.

This clone was recorded a few times. V usage is TRBV5-6 and J usage is TRBJ1-4; possible D gene TRBD1, 5 bases. This CDR3 has 15 amino acids. In germline, CDR1 is SGHDT, CDR2 YYEEEE. Trimming left V 6 bases short and J 3 bases short, with 15 bases between. Here the CDR3 DNA reads TGTGCCAGCACCTCCTGGGGGTTGGCTAATGAAAAACTGTTTTTT. Protein sequence: CASTSWGLANEKLFF.

V usage is TRBV14 and J usage is TRBJ2-4, with 9 bases lining up with TRBD2. The ends lost 3 bases at V and 5 bases at J; junction bases unmatched: 14. Germline lookup yields CDR1 SGHDN and CDR2 FVKESK. The CDR3 covers 18 residues. The CDR3 DNA follows: TGTGCCAGCAGCCACCCATCGGGTAGCGGGAGAGGGGAAAACATTCAGTACTTC. Translated: CASSHPSGSGRGENIQYF. Full variable domain (missing parts from reference TRBV14 and TRBJ2-4): EAGVTQFPSHSVIEKGQTVTLRCDPISGHDNLYWYRRVMGKEIKFLLHFVKESKQDESGMPNNRFLAERTGGTYSTLKVQPAELEDSGVYFCASSHPSGSGRGENIQYFGAGTRLSVL.

This clone was seen a few times. This chain links TRBV15 with TRBJ1-1; a possible D gene is TRBD1 (6 bases). Germline V gene lookup returns CDR1 LNHNV and CDR2 YYDKDF (reference sequence). CDR3 length equals 15 residues. The V end was cut by 7 bases, the J end by 5 bases, with 20 bases between. CDR3 DNA sequence: TGTGCCACCACAGCGGATCGGGGGGCTGGGACTGAAGCTTTCTTT. Encoded protein: CATTADRGAGTEAFF.

The gene calls are TRBV7-9 and TRBJ2-2, with a possible D match to TRBD2 (6 bases). CDR1 and CDR2 (germline): SEHNR, FQNEAQ (reference sequence). Trimming stripped 5 bases from V and 0 bases from J, with 13 bases between. CDR3 length equals 16 residues. The CDR3 sequence is CASSHSGLTNTGELFF. CDR3 coding DNA: TGTGCCAGCAGCCATTCGGGACTCACGAACACCGGGGAGCTGTTTTTT.

This clone appeared a single time. The chain has TRBV30 and TRBJ1-3; D might be TRBD1 (6 bases). The germline CDR1 and CDR2 sequences are GTSNPN and SVGIG (reference sequence). This CDR3 has 15 residues. The V gene lost 0 bases and the J gene lost 0 bases, with 9 bases spanning the gap. The CDR3 nucleotides are TGTGCCTGGAGTGTCGGAGGGGGCTCTGGAAACACCATATATTTT. Translation gives CAWSVGGGSGNTIYF.

The V gene is TRBV4-1, the J gene TRBJ2-5; TRBD2 aligns across 9 bases. Germline V gene sequence: CDR1 MGHRA, CDR2 YSYEKL. V gave up 2 bases and J gave up 5 bases; unmatched junction bases: 9. The CDR3 contains 16 residues. DNA for the CDR3: TGCGCCAGCAGCCAATGGCGGGAGGGTATTACGGAGACCCAGTACTTC. Protein sequence: CASSQWREGITETQYF.

A remark on this clone: A junction boundary mismatches the germline segment, possibly from a read error. The rearrangement joins TRBV10-2 to TRBJ2-7; no clear D gene. The V gene's germline CDR1 is WSHSY and CDR2 SAAADI. The CDR3 extends over 14 amino acids. This CDR3 reads CASTETPADYEQYF. CDR3 coding DNA: TGCGCCAGCACTGAGACCCCTGCAGACTACGAGCAGTACTTC.

The rearrangement uses TRBV2 and TRBJ2-2, with 10 bases that match TRBD1. The CDR3 totals 15 residues. Per germline, CDR1 SNHLY and CDR2 FYNNEI. V was pared by 6 bases and J by 3 bases, with 4 bases of the junction left unmatched. In DNA form, the CDR3 reads TGTGCCAGCAGCCGGGACAGGGGTTACACCGGGGAGCTGTTTTTT. It codes for CASSRDRGYTGELFF.

In regard to this clone: The same CDR3 is also encoded by other DNA sequences in this sample. The chain is built from TRBV19 and TRBJ2-3; D is undetermined. The CDR3 is made up of 11 amino acids. Germline values: CDR1 LNHDA, CDR2 SQIVND (reference sequence). Deletions cut 5 bases from V and 1 base from J, with 1 base between. CDR3 nucleotides: TGTGCCAGTAGTCGCACAGATACGCAGTATTTT. This codes for CASSRTDTQYF. Variable domain in full (rest from reference TRBV19 and TRBJ2-3): DGGITQSPKYLFRKEGQNVTLSCEQNLNHDAMYWYRQDPGQGLRLIYYSQIVNDFQKGDIAEGYSVSREKKESFPLTVTSAQKNPTAFYLCASSRTDTQYFGPGTRLTVL.

The table lists this clone with many counts. The chain combines TRBV7-6 with TRBJ2-5, with TRBD2 matching over 8 bases. Looked up from germline, CDR1 is SGHVS and CDR2 is FNYEAQ. Trimming cost V 8 bases and J 4 bases; bases outside gene matches: 6. CDR3 length: 13 residues. DNA for the CDR3: TGTGCCAGCGGGACTAGGCAAGGAGAGACCCAGTACTTC. As protein: CASGTRQGETQYF.

This sequence joins TRBV18 and TRBJ2-5; D tentatively fits TRBD1 or TRBD2 (6 bases each). The J call could be wrong; TRBJ2-7 is a better fit for the DNA end. Germline values: CDR1 KGHSH, CDR2 LQKENI. This CDR3 contains 16 residues. The CDR3 bases are TGTGCCAGCTCACCACTACCCGGGGGCAGGTCCTACGAGCAGTACTTC. Residues: CASSPLPGGRSYEQYF.

The chain combines TRBV9 with TRBJ2-2; unclear D gene. V lost 0 bases to trimming and J lost 0 bases, with 9 bases between them. The CDR3 has 16 residues. Germline V gives CDR1 SGDLS, CDR2 YYNGEE. In DNA form, the CDR3 reads TGTGCCAGCAGCGTAGGTCCGGCCTCGAACACCGGGGAGCTGTTTTTT. It codes for CASSVGPASNTGELFF.

Concerning this clone itself: Other DNA sequences in this sample translate to the same CDR3. The chain combines TRBV6-1 with TRBJ2-7; perhaps TRBD1 as D (5 bases). V was shortened by 2 bases and J by 6 bases, with 8 bases between the two germline ends. The germline gives CDR1 MNHNS, CDR2 SASEGT. The CDR3 is 12 residues long. This chain's CDR3 is CASSEWGLEQYF. For the CDR3, the DNA is TGTGCCAGCAGTGAATGGGGCCTCGAGCAGTACTTC.

As for this clone: The same CDR3 can be traced to other DNA sequences in this sample. This chain joins TRBV6-5 and TRBJ1-2; D is uncertain. CDR3 length equals 14 residues. Looked up from germline, CDR1 is MNHEY and CDR2 is SVGAGI. V was cut by 2 bases and J by 5 bases, with 12 bases left in between. This CDR3 is CASSYGGQPYGYTF. The DNA of the CDR3 is TGTGCCAGCAGTTACGGTGGTCAGCCGTATGGCTACACCTTC.

The table lists this clone with a few counts. V usage is TRBV5-6 and J usage is TRBJ2-7, with TRBD1 identical over 8 bases. Per germline, CDR1 SGHDT and CDR2 YYEEEE. There are 13 residues in the CDR3. V lost 7 bases and J lost 1; bases outside the gene matches: 4. CDR3 DNA: TGTGCCAGCCGACAGGGGCCTTCCTACGAGCAGTACTTC. Translating it yields CASRQGPSYEQYF.

The chain employs TRBV7-3 and TRBJ2-1; a possible D gene is TRBD2 (6 bases). The CDR3 sequence is 15 residues long. The V gene's germline CDR1 is SGHTA and CDR2 FQGTGA. The germline V and J ends were trimmed by 4 bases and 4 bases, with 14 bases remaining between them. CDR3 protein: CASSSGTATYNEQFF. Written as DNA, the CDR3 is TGTGCCAGCAGCTCCGGGACTGCAACTTACAATGAGCAGTTCTTC.

This clone was seen at least ten times. This chain joins TRBV6-5 and TRBJ1-1; D possibly corresponds to TRBD1 (6 bases). Germline CDR1 reads MNHEY; CDR2 reads SVGAGI. V was trimmed by 2 bases and J by 11 bases, leaving 12 bases between them. This CDR3 region has 12 residues. The CDR3 nucleotides are TGTGCCAGCAGTTACAGGGGGAGTGAGGCTTTCTTT. Protein: CASSYRGSEAFF.